A single T cell receptor (beta chain) is shown here with its context. Antigen specificity is unknown. The CDR3 end is not reached by the read, which stops 3 residues before it; the germline J gene fills it in. Using immunoSEQ multiplex PCR, the repertoire was profiled, and TCRdb retains in-frame clones only, with some absent. The counts give about 26,000 clones, none of them seen only once; about 24% is held by the top ten. Patients had low serum IgG, IgA and/or IgM and specific antibody deficiency. Most patients and controls had Caucasian heritage. This entry belongs to a study of T cell clonality in common variable immunodeficiency. Study findings and constraints: In common variable immunodeficiency, TCR beta chains reportedly carried fewer deletions and N-nucleotide insertions.

From germline, CDR1 is SGHRS and CDR2 YFSETQ. There are 15 residues in the CDR3. J lost 6 bases, V lost 1 base, and 3 bases had no gene match. The sequenced sample consisted of peripheral blood mononuclear cells. This sequence joins TRBV5-1 and TRBJ2-1; TRBD1 matches at 11 bases. The clonotype comes from a human donor with common variable immunodeficiency. CDR3 DNA, as far as it was read: TGCGCCAGCAGCTTGCGGGGGACAGGGGGCAATGAG. Translation: CASSLRGTGGNE. The whole CDR3 sequence is CASSLRGTGGNEQFF.